These T cell receptor beta chains were read from a single sample in a study of technical replicates of blood from a few donors. Method: immunoSEQ multiplex PCR; TCRdb's copy keeps in-frame clones and lacks some. Among 8,700 or so clones listed, 90% to 95% were seen once. The sample consisted of PBMCs. Receptor source: a human donor in good health. The conserved cysteine and the conserved F or W are not part of the CDR3 here.

J: TRBJ2-2
length: 13
V: TRBV6-5
CDR3: ASSYTPTGTGELF

J: TRBJ2-2
length: 12
V: TRBV11-2
CDR3: ASSRQGGTGELF

J: TRBJ2-7
length: 11
V: TRBV10-1
CDR3: ASSERRDYEQY

J: TRBJ2-1
length: 13
V: TRBV5-1
CDR3: ASTASGRFVNEQF

J: TRBJ2-7
length: 14
V: TRBV9
CDR3: ASSLRGGWGSYEQY

J: TRBJ2-1
length: 13
V: TRBV29-1
CDR3: SVAPDQASYNEQF

J: TRBJ2-2
length: 12
V: TRBV5-4
CDR3: ASSRESNTGELF

J: TRBJ2-5
length: 10
V: TRBV13
CDR3: ASSREVGTQY

J: TRBJ1-1
length: 12
V: TRBV10-3
CDR3: AISDRQANTEAF

J: TRBJ2-5
length: 11
V: TRBV19
CDR3: ASSILAGETQY

J: TRBJ1-5
length: 13
V: TRBV7-8
CDR3: ASRPAGGRFQPQH

J: TRBJ1-2
length: 11
V: TRBV2
CDR3: ASKGDREFGYT

J: TRBJ1-5
length: 13
V: TRBV6-1
CDR3: ASSGQLGGNQPQH

J: TRBJ2-1
length: 13
V: TRBV6-1
CDR3: ASSEVQGSYNEQF

J: TRBJ1-1
length: 10
V: TRBV30
CDR3: AWNPGGAEAF

J: TRBJ2-5
length: 14
V: TRBV30
CDR3: AWSLGTGGMGETQY

J: TRBJ2-1
length: 11
V: TRBV2
CDR3: ASSLDSGSEQF

J: TRBJ2-1
length: 12
V: TRBV7-9
CDR3: ASSTGLADNEQF

J: TRBJ2-7
length: 12
V: TRBV5-5
CDR3: ASSLVAGVDEQY

J: TRBJ1-5
length: 11
V: TRBV29-1
CDR3: SVARTENQPQH

J: TRBJ2-1
length: 12
V: TRBV4-2
CDR3: ASGAGTSHNEQF

J: TRBJ1-2
length: 12
V: TRBV30
CDR3: AWSVGSGSYGYT

J: TRBJ2-1
length: 13
V: TRBV6-1
CDR3: ASSEFSGSYNEQF

J: TRBJ1-1
length: 11
V: TRBV10-2
CDR3: ASVTLSGTEAF

J: TRBJ2-7
length: 11
V: TRBV7-9
CDR3: ASSFGRDYEQY

J: TRBJ1-1
length: 12
V: TRBV5-1
CDR3: ASSLAGSGTEAF

J: TRBJ2-3
length: 10
V: TRBV30
CDR3: AWSPSTDTQY

J: TRBJ1-1
length: 13
V: TRBV18
CDR3: ASSPPSGTYSEAF

J: TRBJ2-5
length: 13
V: TRBV25-1
CDR3: ASSDIRGLGETQY

J: TRBJ1-1
length: 13
V: TRBV2
CDR3: ASSEQGTGGTEAF

J: TRBJ2-7
length: 13
V: TRBV28
CDR3: ASSPSSTGRNEQY

J: TRBJ2-7
length: 14
V: TRBV5-1
CDR3: ASSLAGGQGFYEQY

J: TRBJ2-3
length: 12
V: TRBV10-1
CDR3: ASSVGGNTDTQY

J: TRBJ2-5
length: 14
V: TRBV4-1
CDR3: ASSQGRGEYQETQY

J: TRBJ1-2
length: 12
V: TRBV5-1
CDR3: ASSRDTANYGYT

J: TRBJ2-1
length: 13
V: TRBV6-5
CDR3: ASSLLAGVFGEQF

J: TRBJ2-3
length: 11
V: TRBV29-1
CDR3: SVSLAATDTQY

J: TRBJ2-2
length: 14
V: TRBV27
CDR3: ASSFWDRVDTGELF

J: TRBJ2-1
length: 12
V: TRBV6-5
CDR3: ASRGVFPHNEQF

J: TRBJ1-1
length: 10
V: TRBV6-1
CDR3: ASSKTVTEAF

J: TRBJ2-5
length: 14
V: TRBV6-4
CDR3: ASNRTSGRTKETQY